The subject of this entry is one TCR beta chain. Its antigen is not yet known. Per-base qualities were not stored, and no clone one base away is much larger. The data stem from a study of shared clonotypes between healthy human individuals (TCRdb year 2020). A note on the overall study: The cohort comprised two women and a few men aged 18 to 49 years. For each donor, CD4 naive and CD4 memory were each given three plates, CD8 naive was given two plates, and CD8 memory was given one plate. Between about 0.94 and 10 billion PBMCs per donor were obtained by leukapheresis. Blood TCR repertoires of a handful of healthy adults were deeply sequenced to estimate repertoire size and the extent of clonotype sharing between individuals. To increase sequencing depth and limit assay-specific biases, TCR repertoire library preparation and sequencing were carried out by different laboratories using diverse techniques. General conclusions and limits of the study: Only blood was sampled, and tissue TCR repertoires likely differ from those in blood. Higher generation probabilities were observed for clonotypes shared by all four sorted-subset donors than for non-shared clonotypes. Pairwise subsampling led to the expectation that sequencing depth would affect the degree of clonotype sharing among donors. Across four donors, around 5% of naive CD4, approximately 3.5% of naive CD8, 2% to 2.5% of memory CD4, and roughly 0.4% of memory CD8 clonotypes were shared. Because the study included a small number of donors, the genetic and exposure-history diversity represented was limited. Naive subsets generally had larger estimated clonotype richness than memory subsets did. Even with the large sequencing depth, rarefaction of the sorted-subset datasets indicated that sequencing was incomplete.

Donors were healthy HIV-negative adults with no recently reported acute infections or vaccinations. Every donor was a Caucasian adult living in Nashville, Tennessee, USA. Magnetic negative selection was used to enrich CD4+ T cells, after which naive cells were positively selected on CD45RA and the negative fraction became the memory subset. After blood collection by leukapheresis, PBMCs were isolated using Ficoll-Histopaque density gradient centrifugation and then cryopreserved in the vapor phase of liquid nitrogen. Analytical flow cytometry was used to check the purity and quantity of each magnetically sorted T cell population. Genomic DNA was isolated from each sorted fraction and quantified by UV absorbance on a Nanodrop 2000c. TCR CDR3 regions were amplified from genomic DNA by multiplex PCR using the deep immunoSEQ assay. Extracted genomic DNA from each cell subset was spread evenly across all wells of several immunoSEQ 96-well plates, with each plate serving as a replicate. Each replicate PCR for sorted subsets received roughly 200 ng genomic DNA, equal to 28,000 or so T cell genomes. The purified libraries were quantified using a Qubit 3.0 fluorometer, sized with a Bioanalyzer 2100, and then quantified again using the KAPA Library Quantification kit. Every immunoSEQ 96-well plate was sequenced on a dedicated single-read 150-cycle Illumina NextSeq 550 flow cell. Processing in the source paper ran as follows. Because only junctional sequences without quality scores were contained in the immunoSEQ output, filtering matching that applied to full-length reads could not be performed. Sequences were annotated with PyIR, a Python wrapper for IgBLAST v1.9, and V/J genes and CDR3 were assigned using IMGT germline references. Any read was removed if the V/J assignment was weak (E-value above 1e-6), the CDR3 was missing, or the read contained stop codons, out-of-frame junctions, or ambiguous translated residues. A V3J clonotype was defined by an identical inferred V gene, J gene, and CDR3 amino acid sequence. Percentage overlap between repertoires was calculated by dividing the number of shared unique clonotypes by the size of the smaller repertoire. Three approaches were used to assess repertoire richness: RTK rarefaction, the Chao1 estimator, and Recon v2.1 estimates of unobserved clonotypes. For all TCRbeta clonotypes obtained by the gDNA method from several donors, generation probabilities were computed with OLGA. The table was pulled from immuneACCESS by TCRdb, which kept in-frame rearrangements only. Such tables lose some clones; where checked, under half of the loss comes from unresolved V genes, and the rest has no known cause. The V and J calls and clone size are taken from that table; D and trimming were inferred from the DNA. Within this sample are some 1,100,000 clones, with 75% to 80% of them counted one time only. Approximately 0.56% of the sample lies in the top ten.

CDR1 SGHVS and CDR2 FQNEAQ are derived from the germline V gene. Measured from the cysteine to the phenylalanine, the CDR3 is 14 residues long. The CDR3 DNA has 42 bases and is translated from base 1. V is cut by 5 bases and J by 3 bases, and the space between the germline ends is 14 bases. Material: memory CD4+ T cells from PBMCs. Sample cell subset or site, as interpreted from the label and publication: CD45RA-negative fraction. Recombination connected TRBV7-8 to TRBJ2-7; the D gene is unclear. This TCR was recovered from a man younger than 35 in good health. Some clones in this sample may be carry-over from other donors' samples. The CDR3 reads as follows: CASSITPGNYEQYF. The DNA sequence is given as TGTGCCAGCAGCATAACGCCAGGCAACTACGAGCAGTACTTC.